The 9 T cell receptor beta chains below all came from one sample that was sequenced in a study of cytomegalovirus exposure and HLA in healthy donors. It was with 60 Vbeta and 13 Jbeta primers that the PCR ran. TCRdb's copy holds only in-frame clones and misses some; the assay was immunoSEQ multiplex PCR. The data show over 150,000 clones, around 70% seen once. The specimen was PBMCs. All receptors derive from a male donor in good health and CMV-seronegative.

The chain joins TRBV5-8 to TRBJ1-5, with D perhaps TRBD1 (6 bases). V lost 0 bases, J lost 3 bases, and 10 bases lay in between. The length of the CDR3 is 15 residues. From germline, CDR1 is SGHTS and CDR2 YDEGEE. The CDR3 loop is CASSLDRVDNQPQHF. The CDR3 DNA follows: TGTGCCAGCAGCTTGGACAGGGTGGACAATCAGCCCCAGCATTTT.

This chain links TRBV6-5 with TRBJ1-5; D is possibly TRBD1 (6 bases). Germline V gives CDR1 MNHEY, CDR2 SVGAGI. The CDR3 contains 14 residues. Trimming stripped 2 bases from V and 6 bases from J, with 11 bases between. The CDR3 nucleotides are TGTGCCAGCAGTTACGTGGGGGCGGGTCAGCCCCAGCATTTT. Its translation: CASSYVGAGQPQHF.

The chain combines TRBV4-2 with TRBJ1-5; 8 bases map to TRBD1. V dropped 1 base and J dropped 2; count of bases not matched to a gene: 1. The CDR3 sequence is 15 residues long. The germline V gene encodes CDR1 LGHNA and CDR2 YNFKEQ. The DNA of the CDR3 is TGTGCCAGCAGCCAAGCGACAGGGGGCAATCAGCCCCAGCATTTT. Translation gives CASSQATGGNQPQHF.

This chain uses TRBV18 with TRBJ2-1; 7 bases align to TRBD2. The V gene's germline CDR1 is KGHSH and CDR2 LQKENI. V lost 0 bases, J lost 7 bases, and 9 bases stayed unmatched. The CDR3 spans 16 residues. The CDR3 loop reads CASSPPGGTFVNEQFF. The CDR3 nucleotides read TGTGCCAGCTCACCACCGGGGGGGACTTTTGTTAATGAGCAGTTCTTC.

The gene calls are TRBV29-1 and TRBJ2-1; 8 positions agree with TRBD2. Germline-derived CDR1 and CDR2 are SQVTM and ANQGSEA. This CDR3 has 18 amino acids. The junction had 11 bases not matched to a gene; V was cut back by 1 base and J by 0 bases. The CDR3 region is CSVEGRLAGSSSYNEQFF. For the CDR3, the DNA is TGCAGCGTTGAAGGTCGGCTAGCGGGTTCGTCCTCCTACAATGAGCAGTTCTTC.

The CDR3 loop reads CASSQGTSGRIDTGELFF. CDR3 nucleotides: TGCGCCAGCAGCCAAGGGACTAGCGGGAGGATTGACACCGGGGAGCTGTTTTTT. The chain couples TRBV4-3 to TRBJ2-2; 14 bases map to TRBD2. The CDR3 runs to 18 residues. From germline, CDR1 is LGHNA and CDR2 YSLEER. V trimming: 1 base; J trimming: 3 bases; junction bases outside the gene matches: 4.

The CDR3 region is CASSYLPGSPLHF. In nucleotides, the CDR3 is TGTGCCAGCAGTTACCTCCCAGGTTCACCCCTCCACTTT. The chain combines TRBV6-6 with TRBJ1-6; unclear D gene. The germline V and J ends were trimmed by 2 bases and 9 bases, with 8 bases remaining between them. From germline, CDR1 is MNHNY and CDR2 SVGAGI (reference sequence). This CDR3 comprises 13 residues.

This chain uses TRBV9 with TRBJ1-2; D possibly corresponds to TRBD1 (5 bases). Deletions cut 0 bases from V and 2 bases from J, with 5 bases between. The CDR3 loop spans 13 amino acids. CDR1 SGDLS and CDR2 YYNGEE come from the germline V gene. CDR3 DNA: TGTGCCAGCAGCGTAGGACAGAACTATGGCTACACCTTC. This translates into CASSVGQNYGYTF.

This clone was counted between two and nine times. The chain recombines TRBV6-5 with TRBJ1-5; no clear D. V lost 0 bases and J lost 7, with 13 bases in between. The CDR3 has 15 amino acids. The V gene's germline CDR1 is MNHEY and CDR2 SVGAGI. The CDR3 nucleotides read TGTGCCAGCAGTTACTCGAGATGGGCTCGGCAGCCCCAGCATTTT. Translating gives CASSYSRWARQPQHF.